This entry is about one TCR beta chain. There is no known antigen for this receptor. It has no much larger one-base neighbor in the sample; base qualities were not kept. Libraries were prepared through the immunoSEQ multiplex PCR assay. In most patients, genomic DNA was isolated using the Qiagen DNeasy Blood and Tissue Kit and sent frozen to Adaptive Biotechnologies for TCR sequencing. For most patients, genomic DNA was subjected to high-throughput TCR-beta CDR3 sequencing by Adaptive Biotechnologies. The authors' analysis ran thus. TCR sequencing data for approximately 19 patients were retrieved from Adaptive's ImmunoSEQ software; a few other patients were processed with MiXCR and VDJtools. To correct CD4 versus CD8 sorting errors, sequences present in both subsets at a frequency ratio below 5:1 were removed. CDR3 nucleotide sequences shared between donor and recipient were removed because their origin could not be assigned. Alloreactive clones required at least 2-fold expansion over unstimulated cells and minimum CFSE-low frequency of 0.002% (template counts) or 0.001% (read counts). Clones detected in sequenced pre-transplant spleen, lymph node, or MLR CFSE-low populations of the donor or recipient were defined as mappable. Cumulative frequency of alloreactive clones was calculated as a percentage of all sequences weighted by copy number. In TCRdb, the immuneACCESS table is reduced to in-frame sequences with V and J assigned. These tables do not hold every clone; where another copy was compared, an unresolved V gene accounts for under half, and the others remain unexplained. That table is the source of V, J and clone size, and D and trimming were worked out from the DNA. This sample is represented by 90,000 to 150,000 clones; 85% to 95% of them were singletons. Of the sample, approximately 0.11% falls within the top ten clones.

The sample's time point, from its label and the paper: cells obtained before transplantation from donor or recipient. CD3+CD4+ and CD3+CD8+ populations were FACS-sorted from unstimulated pre-transplant donor and recipient cells taken from spleen or lymph nodes. The data stem from a study of graft-versus-host responses after intestinal transplantation (dated by TCRdb to about 2021). Background on the whole study: Recipients received multivisceral, liver-intestinal, or isolated intestinal transplants. The cohort enrolled about 23 intestinal transplant recipients, one of whom was a retransplant, and a few patients without pretransplant specimens were excluded. Alloreactive clones were identified by sequencing pre-transplant mixed lymphocyte reaction products and comparing them with unstimulated pre-transplant donor and recipient T cells. Donor T cell macrochimerism was defined as a peak of at least 4% donor T cells among recipient peripheral blood mononuclear cells. Every recipient was given anti-thymocyte globulin induction, followed by approximately three years of maintenance tacrolimus and steroids. Samples from a few later patients were sequenced in-house on an Illumina MiSeq with MiXCR processing rather than by the commercial service. Graft-versus-host and host-versus-graft alloreactive T cell clones were tracked in the graft, circulation and bone marrow after intestinal transplantation using bulk TCR-beta CDR3 sequencing.

Per the germline V gene, SGHNT is the CDR1 and YENEEA is the CDR2. Measured from the cysteine to the phenylalanine, the CDR3 is 15 residues long. Only the CDR3 portion is preserved as DNA: 45 bases, with reading frame beginning at the first base. From V the trimming removes 5 bases and from J it removes 3 bases, while the gene matches leave 6 bases of the junction unaccounted for. Study-wide conclusions, independent of this receptor: The relatively low number and heterogeneity of intestinal transplant patients limited the conclusions. GvH clones turned up in recipient bone marrow, with some appearing earlier in ileal mucosa or blood, a pattern consistent with an intestinal mucosal origin. In patients with donor T cell macrochimerism, the allografts had high GvH to HvG T cell clonal ratios. Early after transplant, peak levels of circulating GvH clones were found to be associated with declines in HvG clones.

The TCR comes from a human donor who received an intestinal transplant. This sequence uses TRBV11-3 and TRBJ2-1, with 8 bases aligning to TRBD1. Sample: unstimulated CD4+ T cells sorted from spleen or lymph node cells, taken before intestinal transplant. The CDR3 sequence is CASSPRQGNYNEQFF. At the DNA level, the sequence is TGTGCCAGCAGCCCGAGACAGGGGAACTACAATGAGCAGTTCTTC.